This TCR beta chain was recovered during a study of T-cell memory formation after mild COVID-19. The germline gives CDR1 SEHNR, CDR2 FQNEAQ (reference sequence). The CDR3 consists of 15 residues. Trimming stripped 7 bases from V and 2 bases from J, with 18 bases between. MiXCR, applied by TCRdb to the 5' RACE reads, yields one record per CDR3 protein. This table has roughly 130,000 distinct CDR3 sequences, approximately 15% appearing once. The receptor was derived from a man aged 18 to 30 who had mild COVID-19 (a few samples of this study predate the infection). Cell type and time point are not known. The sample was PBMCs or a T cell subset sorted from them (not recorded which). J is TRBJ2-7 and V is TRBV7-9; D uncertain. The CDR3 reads CASTIRSQVPYEQYF. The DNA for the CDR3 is TGTGCCAGCACCATAAGGAGCCAGGTCCCCTACGAGCAGTACTTC.